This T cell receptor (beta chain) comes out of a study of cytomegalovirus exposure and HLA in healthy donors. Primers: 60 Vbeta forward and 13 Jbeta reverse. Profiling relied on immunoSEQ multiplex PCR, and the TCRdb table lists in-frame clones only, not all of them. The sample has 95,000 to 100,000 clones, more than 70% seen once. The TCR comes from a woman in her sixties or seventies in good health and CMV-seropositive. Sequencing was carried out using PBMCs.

In DNA, the CDR3 is TGTGCCAGCAGCTATACAGGAGATAATCAGCCCCAGCATTTT. Protein product: CASSYTGDNQPQHF. The chain links TRBV7-9 to TRBJ1-5, with D possibly being TRBD1 (5 bases). Germline V lookup: CDR1 SEHNR, CDR2 FQNEAQ (reference sequence). This CDR3 has 14 amino acids. The V and J ends lost 4 bases and 4 bases respectively, with 11 bases between them.